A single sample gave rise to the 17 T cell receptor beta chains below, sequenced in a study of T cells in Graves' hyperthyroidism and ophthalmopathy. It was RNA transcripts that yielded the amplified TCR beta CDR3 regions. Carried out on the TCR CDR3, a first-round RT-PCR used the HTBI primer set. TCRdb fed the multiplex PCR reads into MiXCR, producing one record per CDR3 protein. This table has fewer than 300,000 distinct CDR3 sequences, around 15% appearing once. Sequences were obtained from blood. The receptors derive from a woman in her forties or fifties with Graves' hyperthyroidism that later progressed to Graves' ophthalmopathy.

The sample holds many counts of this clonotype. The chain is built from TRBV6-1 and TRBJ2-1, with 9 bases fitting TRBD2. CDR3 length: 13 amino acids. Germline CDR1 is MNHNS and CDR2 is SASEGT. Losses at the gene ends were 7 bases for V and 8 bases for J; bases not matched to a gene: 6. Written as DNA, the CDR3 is TGTGCCAGCACTCCTAGCGGGATTGATGAGCAGTTCTTC. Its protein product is CASTPSGIDEQFF.

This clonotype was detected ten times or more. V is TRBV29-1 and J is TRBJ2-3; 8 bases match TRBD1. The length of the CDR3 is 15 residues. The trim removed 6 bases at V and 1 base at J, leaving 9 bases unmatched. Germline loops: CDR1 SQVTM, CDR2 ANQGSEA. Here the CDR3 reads CSVDRGSTGTDTQYF. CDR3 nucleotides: TGCAGCGTCGACAGGGGATCCACGGGCACAGATACGCAGTATTTT.

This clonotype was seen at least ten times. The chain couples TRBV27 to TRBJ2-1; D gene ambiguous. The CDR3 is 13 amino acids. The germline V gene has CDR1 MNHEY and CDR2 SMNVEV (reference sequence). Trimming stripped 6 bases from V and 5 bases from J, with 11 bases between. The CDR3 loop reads CASSPTVDNEQFF. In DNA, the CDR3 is TGTGCCAGCAGCCCTACTGTGGACAATGAGCAGTTCTTC.

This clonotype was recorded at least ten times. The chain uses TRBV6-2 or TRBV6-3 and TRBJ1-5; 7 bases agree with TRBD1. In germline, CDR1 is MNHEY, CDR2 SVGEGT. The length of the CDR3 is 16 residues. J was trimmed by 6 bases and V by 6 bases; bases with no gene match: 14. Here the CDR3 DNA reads TGTGCCAGCAGGAGCCCTTACAGGGGCGGGGGTCAGCCCCAGCATTTT. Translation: CASRSPYRGGGQPQHF.

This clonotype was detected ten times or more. CDR3 in amino acids: CASSLRDSPLHF. The CDR3, as DNA: TGTGCCAGCAGTCTAAGGGATTCACCCCTCCACTTT. The rearrangement joins TRBV2 to TRBJ1-6; D ambiguous. The ends were cut back, 5 bases at V and 8 bases at J, with 7 bases in the middle. Germline CDR1 is SNHLY and CDR2 is FYNNEI. The CDR3 contains 12 residues.

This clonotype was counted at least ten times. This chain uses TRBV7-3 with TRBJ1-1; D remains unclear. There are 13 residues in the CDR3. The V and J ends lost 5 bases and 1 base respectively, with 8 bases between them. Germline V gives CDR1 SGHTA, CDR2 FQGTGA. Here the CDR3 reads CASSAFSNTEAFF. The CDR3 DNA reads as TGTGCCAGCAGCGCTTTCTCGAACACTGAAGCTTTCTTT.

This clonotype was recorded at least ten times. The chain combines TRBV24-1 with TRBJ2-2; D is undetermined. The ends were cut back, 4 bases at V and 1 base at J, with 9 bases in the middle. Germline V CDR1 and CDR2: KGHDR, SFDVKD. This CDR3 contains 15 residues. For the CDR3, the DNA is TGTGCCACCAGTGACAACCAGCAGAACACCGGGGAGCTGTTTTTT. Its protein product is CATSDNQQNTGELFF.

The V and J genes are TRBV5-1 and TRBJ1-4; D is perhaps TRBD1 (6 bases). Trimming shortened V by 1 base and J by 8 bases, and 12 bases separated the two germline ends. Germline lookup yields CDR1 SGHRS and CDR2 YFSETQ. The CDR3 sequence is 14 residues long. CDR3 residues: CASSLIQGGEKLFF. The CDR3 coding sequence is TGCGCCAGCAGCTTGATACAGGGAGGGGAAAAACTGTTTTTT.

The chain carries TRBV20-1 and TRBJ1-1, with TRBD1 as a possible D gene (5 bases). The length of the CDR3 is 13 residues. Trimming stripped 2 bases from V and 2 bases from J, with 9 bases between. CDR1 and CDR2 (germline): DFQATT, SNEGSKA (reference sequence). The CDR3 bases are TGCAGTGCTAGAACAGGCGCCAACACTGAAGCTTTCTTT. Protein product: CSARTGANTEAFF.

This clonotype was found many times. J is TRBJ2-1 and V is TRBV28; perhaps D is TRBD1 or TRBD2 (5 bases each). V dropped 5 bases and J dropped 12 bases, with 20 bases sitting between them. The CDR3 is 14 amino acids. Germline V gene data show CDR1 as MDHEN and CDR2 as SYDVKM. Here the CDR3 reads CASSRPGPTPGQFF. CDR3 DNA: TGTGCCAGCAGTAGACCGGGACCAACTCCGGGGCAGTTCTTC.

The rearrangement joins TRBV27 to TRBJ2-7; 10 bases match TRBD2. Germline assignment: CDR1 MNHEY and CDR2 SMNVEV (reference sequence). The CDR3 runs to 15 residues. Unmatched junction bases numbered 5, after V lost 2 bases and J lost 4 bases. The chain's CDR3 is CASSLLGLAAYEQYF. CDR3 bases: TGTGCCAGCAGTTTACTCGGACTAGCGGCTTACGAGCAGTACTTC.

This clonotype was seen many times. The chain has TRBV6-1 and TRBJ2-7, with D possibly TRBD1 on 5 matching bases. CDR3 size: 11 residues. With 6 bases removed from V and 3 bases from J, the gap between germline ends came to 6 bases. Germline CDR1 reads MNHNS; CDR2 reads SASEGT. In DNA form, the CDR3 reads TGTGCCAGCAGCGACAGCTACGAGCAGTACTTC. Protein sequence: CASSDSYEQYF.

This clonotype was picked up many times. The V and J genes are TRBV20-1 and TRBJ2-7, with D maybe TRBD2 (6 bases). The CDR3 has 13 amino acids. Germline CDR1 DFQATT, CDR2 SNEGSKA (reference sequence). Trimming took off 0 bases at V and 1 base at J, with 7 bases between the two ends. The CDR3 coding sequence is TGCAGTGCTAGAGACGGGAGTTCCTACGAGCAGTACTTC. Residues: CSARDGSSYEQYF.

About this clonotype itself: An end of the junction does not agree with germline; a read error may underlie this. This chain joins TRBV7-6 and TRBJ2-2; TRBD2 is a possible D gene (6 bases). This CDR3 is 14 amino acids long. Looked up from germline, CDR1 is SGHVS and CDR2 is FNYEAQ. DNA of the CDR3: TGTGCCAGCAGCCTCCGACCCGGAACCGGGGGGCTGTTTTTT. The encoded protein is CASSLRPGTGGLFF.

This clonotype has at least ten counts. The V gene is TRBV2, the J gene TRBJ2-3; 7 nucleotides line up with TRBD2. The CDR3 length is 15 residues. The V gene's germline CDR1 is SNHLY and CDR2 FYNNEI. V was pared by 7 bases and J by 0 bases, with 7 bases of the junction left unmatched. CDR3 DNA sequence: TGTGCCAGCACTCTCGGGACTACTAGCACAGATACGCAGTATTTT. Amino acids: CASTLGTTSTDTQYF. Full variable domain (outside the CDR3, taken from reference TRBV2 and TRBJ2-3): EPEVTQTPSHQVTQMGQEVILRCVPISNHLYFYWYRQILGQKVEFLVSFYNNEISEKSEIFDDQFSVERPDGSNFTLKIRSTKLEDSAMYFCASTLGTTSTDTQYFGPGTRLTVL.

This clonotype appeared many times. CDR3 DNA: TGTGCCAGCAGTTTCCCGACAGGGATCACTGAAGCTTTCTTT. Its translation: CASSFPTGITEAFF. The genes are TRBV28 and TRBJ1-1; 7 bases align to TRBD1. J was trimmed by 4 bases and V by 3 bases; bases with no gene match: 5. The CDR3 spans 14 residues. Germline V CDR1 and CDR2: MDHEN, SYDVKM.

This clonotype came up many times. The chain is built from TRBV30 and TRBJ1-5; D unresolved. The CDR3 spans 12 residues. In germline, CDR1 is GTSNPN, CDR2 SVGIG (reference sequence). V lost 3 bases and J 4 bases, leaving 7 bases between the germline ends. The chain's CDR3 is CAWSRQNQPQHF. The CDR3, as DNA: TGTGCCTGGAGCAGGCAAAATCAGCCCCAGCATTTT.